These 32 T cell receptor beta chains originate from one sample sequenced in a study of PD-1 blockade in classical Hodgkin lymphoma. All the patients suffered relapse after autologous stem cell transplantation, and brentuximab vedotin exposure differed. Data came from immunoSEQ multiplex PCR; TCRdb stores just in-frame clones and leaves some out. The sample records 9,900 or so clones, 80% being singletons. The source material was peripheral blood mononuclear cells (PBMCs), sampled before the second cycle of nivolumab. These receptors all stem from a human donor with classical Hodgkin lymphoma.

The chain joins TRBV27 to TRBJ1-4, with D possibly matching TRBD1 (6 bases). CDR3 length: 15 amino acids. The germline V gene encodes CDR1 MNHEY and CDR2 SMNVEV (reference sequence). V was pared by 2 bases and J by 6 bases, with 13 bases between. CDR3 loop: CASSLGGGPHEKLFF. Written as DNA, the CDR3 is TGTGCCAGCAGTTTAGGTGGGGGCCCCCATGAAAAACTGTTTTTT.

This sequence joins TRBV27 and TRBJ1-1, with D possibly being TRBD1 (6 bases). This CDR3 is 16 amino acids long. V was cut by 7 bases and J by 7 bases, with 25 bases left in between. Germline assignment: CDR1 MNHEY and CDR2 SMNVEV (reference sequence). The CDR3 spells CASMPGHRVERDEAFF. The DNA for the CDR3 is TGTGCCAGCATGCCGGGCCACAGGGTAGAACGCGATGAAGCTTTCTTT.

DNA of the CDR3: TGTGCCAGCAGCTTCCTAGGGGGAGATGGGGCCAACGTCCTGACTTTC. This codes for CASSFLGGDGANVLTF. The chain has TRBV7-9 and TRBJ2-6; maybe TRBD1 (6 bases). Looked up from germline, CDR1 is SEHNR and CDR2 is FQNEAQ (reference sequence). Trimming took 3 bases from V and 3 from J, leaving 12 bases between them. This CDR3 is 16 amino acids long.

CDR3 DNA: TGCGCCAGCAGCTTGGGGTACAACAACAATGAGCAGTTCTTC. Translated, it gives CASSLGYNNNEQFF. The chain has TRBV5-1 and TRBJ2-1; no reliable D call. Trimming cost V 0 bases and J 5 bases, with 9 bases left between them. CDR1 and CDR2 (germline): SGHRS, YFSETQ. This CDR3 is 14 amino acids long.

The rearrangement joins TRBV19 to TRBJ2-2; TRBD1 matches 9 bases. Germline V gene lookup returns CDR1 LNHDA and CDR2 SQIVND (reference sequence). V dropped 3 bases and J dropped 4; count of bases not matched to a gene: 3. CDR3 length: 15 residues. The CDR3 protein is CASSMSDRGTGELFF. In nucleotides, the CDR3 is TGTGCCAGTAGTATGTCGGACAGGGGCACCGGGGAGCTGTTTTTT.

The V gene is TRBV6-6, the J gene TRBJ2-7; D could derive from TRBD1 or TRBD2 (5 bases each). The CDR3 length is 16 residues. Trimming removed 6 bases at V and 4 bases at J, with 22 bases between. Germline assignment: CDR1 MNHNY and CDR2 SVGAGI (reference sequence). CDR3 protein: CASSGKGTLKGYEQYF. The CDR3 DNA follows: TGTGCCAGCAGCGGGAAGGGGACCCTCAAGGGTTACGAGCAGTACTTC.

The J gene is TRBJ1-5, the V gene TRBV2; D not certain. CDR1 and CDR2 from the germline V gene are SNHLY and FYNNEI. Trimming cost V 7 bases and J 7 bases, with 20 bases left between them. CDR3 length equals 15 residues. The CDR3 region is CASTRSSGVGQPQHF. Written as DNA, the CDR3 is TGTGCCAGCACCCGGAGCTCCGGGGTGGGGCAGCCCCAGCATTTT.

The chain links TRBV4-1 to TRBJ2-4, with no clear D. Germline lookup yields CDR1 MGHRA and CDR2 YSYEKL. CDR3 length: 16 residues. V was trimmed by 1 base and J by 1 base, leaving 11 bases between them. CDR3 amino acids: CASSQVYLRAKNIQYF. The CDR3 DNA is TGCGCCAGCAGCCAAGTGTATTTACGGGCCAAAAACATTCAGTACTTC.

This chain connects TRBV15 to TRBJ2-1, with 7 bases aligning to TRBD2. Germline CDR1 and CDR2: LNHNV and YYDKDF (reference sequence). The CDR3 loop spans 18 amino acids. Unmatched junction bases numbered 18, after V lost 1 base and J lost 9 bases. This chain's CDR3 is CATSRAKSWREFSGEQFF. In DNA, the CDR3 is TGTGCCACCAGCAGAGCAAAGTCCTGGCGGGAGTTCAGTGGTGAGCAGTTCTTC.

This clone was observed a single time. V is TRBV2 and J is TRBJ2-1; D is unresolved. CDR3 length: 12 residues. V was cut by 10 bases and J by 9 bases, with 16 bases left in between. Germline-derived CDR1 and CDR2 are SNHLY and FYNNEI. The CDR3 is CATSTRAIEQFF. The DNA of the CDR3 is TGTGCCACCAGCACCCGGGCCATTGAGCAGTTCTTC.

This clone was recorded only once. The genes are TRBV6-5 and TRBJ1-2, with D maybe TRBD1 (6 bases). Germline values: CDR1 MNHEY, CDR2 SVGAGI. Trimming removed 0 bases from V and 5 bases from J, with 13 bases in between. The CDR3 is made up of 15 amino acids. The CDR3 coding sequence is TGTGCCAGCAGTTACTCAGAGCGACAGGAATATGGCTACACCTTC. Residues: CASSYSERQEYGYTF.

The CDR3 coding sequence is TGTGCCAGCAGCTTAGGCACAGGGGAAAGAGAATACTTC. Translating gives CASSLGTGEREYF. This chain uses TRBV7-9 with TRBJ2-7, with 7 positions matching TRBD1. The V and J ends lost 1 base and 13 bases, in that order; junction bases with no gene match: 10. This CDR3 has 13 residues. The germline V gene has CDR1 SEHNR and CDR2 FQNEAQ (reference sequence).

The rearrangement joins TRBV4-1 to TRBJ1-1; D may be TRBD1 (6 bases). CDR1 is MGHRA, CDR2 YSYEKL, per germline. CDR3 length equals 14 residues. Trimming shortened V by 6 bases and J by 4 bases, and 15 bases separated the two germline ends. In nucleotides, the CDR3 is TGCGCCAGCAGAAACAGGGCGATGGGCACTGAAGCTTTCTTT. It specifies CASRNRAMGTEAFF.

The CDR3 sequence: CASSPRRLAYNEQFF. DNA of the CDR3: TGTGCCAGCTCCCCCCGGCGACTGGCCTACAATGAGCAGTTCTTC. The chain joins TRBV18 to TRBJ2-1; D unresolved. The germline gives CDR1 KGHSH, CDR2 LQKENI. The CDR3 spans 15 residues. V lost 6 bases, J lost 2 bases, and 14 bases lay in between.

The count of this clone is one. J is TRBJ2-1 and V is TRBV7-3, with TRBD2 matching over 11 bases. This CDR3 contains 15 residues. The germline gives CDR1 SGHTA, CDR2 FQGTGA. After removal of 5 bases from V and 3 bases from J, the junction contained 3 bases not matched to a gene. The CDR3, as DNA: TGTGCCAGCAGCCCCGGGACTAGCGGCTACAATGAGCAGTTCTTC. Its translation is CASSPGTSGYNEQFF.

The chain uses TRBV6-1 and TRBJ1-2; D not certain. The length of the CDR3 is 13 residues. V shed 4 bases and J shed 2 bases, with 8 bases lying between them. Looked up from germline, CDR1 is MNHNS and CDR2 is SASEGT. The CDR3 nucleotides read TGTGCCAGCAGTGCGAACAGAAACTATGGCTACACCTTC. It specifies CASSANRNYGYTF.

The chain joins TRBV11-3 to TRBJ2-1; D unresolved. V was trimmed by 1 base and J by 0 bases, leaving 10 bases between them. The CDR3 is 16 residues long. Germline V CDR1 and CDR2: SGHNT, YENEEA. CDR3 amino acids: CASSLAASSSYNEQFF. The CDR3 nucleotides are TGTGCCAGCAGCTTAGCGGCCTCGAGCTCCTACAATGAGCAGTTCTTC. The full variable domain, rest sourced from reference TRBV11-3 and TRBJ2-1, is EAGVVQSPRYKIIEKKQPVAFWCNPISGHNTLYWYLQNLGQGPELLIRYENEEAVDDSQLPKDRFSAERLKGVDSTLKIQPAELGDSAVYLCASSLAASSSYNEQFFGPGTRLTVL.

The rearrangement links TRBV7-2 to TRBJ2-7; 15 nucleotides align to TRBD2. J lost 6 bases, V lost 5 bases, and 5 bases had no gene match. Germline V gene lookup returns CDR1 SGHTA and CDR2 FQGNSA. The CDR3 is 15 residues long. CDR3: CASSTTGLAGGEQYF. CDR3 nucleotides: TGTGCCAGCAGCACTACGGGACTAGCGGGAGGCGAGCAGTACTTC.

The genes are TRBV5-5 and TRBJ1-4; D gene ambiguous. CDR1 is SGHKS and CDR2 is YYEKEE in the germline V gene (reference sequence). The germline V and J ends were trimmed by 0 bases and 7 bases, with 7 bases remaining between them. This CDR3 contains 13 residues. CDR3 DNA sequence: TGTGCCAGCAGCTTGGGGGGAGCTGAAAAACTGTTTTTT. Translation gives CASSLGGAEKLFF.

V gene TRBV19 combines with J gene TRBJ2-7; D uncertain. The ends were cut back, 7 bases at V and 1 base at J, with 14 bases in the middle. This CDR3 has 14 amino acids. The germline V gene encodes CDR1 LNHDA and CDR2 SQIVND (reference sequence). The CDR3 spells CASKSIGTSYEQYF. CDR3 in DNA: TGTGCCAGTAAGTCCATCGGTACTTCCTACGAGCAGTACTTC.

The CDR3 here is CATREGQFNSPLHF. CDR3 nucleotides: TGTGCCACTAGAGAGGGACAGTTTAATTCACCCCTCCACTTT. This chain links TRBV6-5 with TRBJ1-6, with TRBD1 identical over 7 bases. The CDR3 runs 14 residues. Unmatched junction bases numbered 9, after V lost 10 bases and J lost 6 bases. Germline loops: CDR1 MNHEY, CDR2 SVGAGI.

The J gene is TRBJ2-1, the V gene TRBV5-8, with TRBD2 identical over 8 bases. CDR1 is SGHTS and CDR2 is YDEGEE in the germline V gene. V lost 4 bases and J lost 2; bases outside the gene matches: 5. The CDR3 extends over 15 amino acids. The CDR3 DNA sequence: TGTGCCAGCAGCATAACTAGCGGACCCTACAATGAGCAGTTCTTC. Translated, it gives CASSITSGPYNEQFF.

The chain employs TRBV5-1 and TRBJ1-4; D gene uncertain. Trimming shortened V by 0 bases and J by 0 bases, and 6 bases separated the two germline ends. Germline CDR1 is SGHRS and CDR2 is YFSETQ. The CDR3 is 15 amino acids. CDR3 DNA: TGCGCCAGCAGCTTGGCGACTGCAACTAATGAAAAACTGTTTTTT. It specifies CASSLATATNEKLFF.

The CDR3 bases are TGCGCCAGCAGCTTGGTTCAGGGGGCCACTGAAGCTTTCTTT. Translating gives CASSLVQGATEAFF. V usage is TRBV5-1 and J usage is TRBJ1-1, with TRBD1 matching over 8 bases. The CDR3 has 14 amino acids. V lost 0 bases and J lost 4; bases outside the gene matches: 2. Germline CDR1 reads SGHRS; CDR2 reads YFSETQ.

V and J are TRBV5-8 and TRBJ2-7; tentative D call: TRBD2 (5 bases). Germline values: CDR1 SGHTS, CDR2 YDEGEE. This CDR3 comprises 14 residues. Trimming removed 6 bases from V and 3 bases from J, with 16 bases in between. CDR3 nucleotide sequence: TGTGCCAGCACCTCCCGGGGTAGCAGCTACGAGCAGTACTTC. It yields the protein CASTSRGSSYEQYF.

The rearrangement uses TRBV18 and TRBJ1-1; the D is unclear. The CDR3 is made up of 13 amino acids. V lost 4 bases, J lost 1 base, and 7 bases lay in between. Germline loops: CDR1 KGHSH, CDR2 LQKENI. The CDR3, as DNA: TGTGCCAGCTCACTAAACAAGAACACTGAAGCTTTCTTT. Translation: CASSLNKNTEAFF. Complete variable domain (other parts from reference TRBV18 and TRBJ1-1): NAGVMQNPRHLVRRRGQEARLRCSPMKGHSHVYWYRQLPEEGLKFMVYLQKENIIDESGMPKERFSAEFPKEGPSILRIQQVVRGDSAAYFCASSLNKNTEAFFGQGTRLTVV.

This clone appeared a few times. This chain joins TRBV25-1 and TRBJ1-1; perhaps TRBD1 as D (6 bases). CDR1 is MGHDK and CDR2 is SYGVNS in the germline V gene. The CDR3 loop spans 16 amino acids. V lost 1 base and J lost 6, with 18 bases in between. The CDR3 DNA sequence: TGTGCCAGCAGTGAATTGGGTGGGGGGACATCCCCTGAAGCTTTCTTT. This encodes CASSELGGGTSPEAFF. Supplemented by reference TRBV25-1 and TRBJ1-1, the full variable domain reads EADIYQTPRYLVIGTGKKITLECSQTMGHDKMYWYQQDPGMELHLIHYSYGVNSTEKGDLSSESTVSRIRTEHFPLTLESARPSHTSQYLCASSELGGGTSPEAFFGQGTRLTVV.

The genes are TRBV7-9 and TRBJ1-4; no clear D. This CDR3 comprises 16 residues. V lost 4 bases to trimming and J lost 0 bases, with 12 bases between them. Germline CDR1 reads SEHNR; CDR2 reads FQNEAQ (reference sequence). CDR3 sequence reads: CASSYWTVATNEKLFF. Written as DNA, the CDR3 is TGTGCCAGCAGCTACTGGACGGTTGCAACTAATGAAAAACTGTTTTTT.

The V call is TRBV4-1, the J call TRBJ2-1; 14 positions agree with TRBD2. Germline CDR1 and CDR2: MGHRA and YSYEKL. CDR3 length: 17 amino acids. V was clipped by 4 bases and J by 7 bases; unmatched bases: 9. CDR3 sequence reads: CASSPYGLAGGLNEQFF. CDR3 bases: TGCGCCAGCAGCCCGTACGGACTAGCGGGAGGTCTGAATGAGCAGTTCTTC.

V usage is TRBV15 and J usage is TRBJ2-7; 14 bases align to TRBD2. This CDR3 spans 16 amino acids. Per the germline V gene, CDR1 is LNHNV and CDR2 is YYDKDF (reference sequence). The V segment lost 1 base and the J segment 9 bases; nucleotides outside the gene matches: 8. The DNA of the CDR3 is TGTGCCACCAGCAGAGTTGGGACTAGCGGGAGAGTCGGGCAGTACTTC. Translating gives CATSRVGTSGRVGQYF.

The gene calls are TRBV7-2 and TRBJ2-5; no definite D call. Germline assignment: CDR1 SGHTA and CDR2 FQGNSA. The ends were cut back, 6 bases at V and 4 bases at J, with 9 bases in the middle. This CDR3 is built from 12 residues. In DNA, the CDR3 is TGTGCCAGCAGGTCCGTGTCAGAGACCCAGTACTTC. Amino acid sequence: CASRSVSETQYF.

The V gene is TRBV19, the J gene TRBJ1-5; 7 bases line up with TRBD1. The CDR3 runs to 14 residues. V was pared by 5 bases and J by 7 bases, with 8 bases of the junction left unmatched. CDR1 and CDR2 (germline): LNHDA, SQIVND (reference sequence). DNA of the CDR3: TGTGCCAGTAGTTCAGACAGGGTGGAACAGCCCCAGCATTTT. It encodes CASSSDRVEQPQHF.